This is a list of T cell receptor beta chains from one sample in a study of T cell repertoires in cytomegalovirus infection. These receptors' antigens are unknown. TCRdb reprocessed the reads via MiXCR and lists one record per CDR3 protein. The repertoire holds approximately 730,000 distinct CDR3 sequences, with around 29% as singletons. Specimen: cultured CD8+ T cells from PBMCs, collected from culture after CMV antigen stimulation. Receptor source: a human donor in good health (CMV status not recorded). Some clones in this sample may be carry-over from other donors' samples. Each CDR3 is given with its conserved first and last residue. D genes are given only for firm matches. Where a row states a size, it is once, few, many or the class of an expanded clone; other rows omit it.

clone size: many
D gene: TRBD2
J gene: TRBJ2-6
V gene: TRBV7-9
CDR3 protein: CASSLSGGDGSGANVLTF
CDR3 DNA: TGTGCCAGCAGCTTATCGGGGGGTGATGGCTCTGGGGCCAACGTCCTGACTTTC

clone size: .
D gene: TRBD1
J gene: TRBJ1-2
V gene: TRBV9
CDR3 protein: CASSDGSGGFNYGYTF
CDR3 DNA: TGTGCCAGCAGTGACGGCTCAGGGGGTTTTAACTATGGCTACACCTTC

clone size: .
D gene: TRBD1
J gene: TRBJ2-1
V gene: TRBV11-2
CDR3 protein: CASSSTGTGIYNEQFF
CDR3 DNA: TGTGCCAGCAGCTCCACCGGGACAGGGATCTACAATGAGCAGTTCTTC

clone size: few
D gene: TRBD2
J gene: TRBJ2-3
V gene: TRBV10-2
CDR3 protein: CASNEGRADTQYF
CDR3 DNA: TGCGCCAGCAATGAGGGGAGGGCAGATACGCAGTATTTT

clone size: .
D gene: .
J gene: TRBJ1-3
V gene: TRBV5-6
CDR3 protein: CASSFGGKGNTIYF
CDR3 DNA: TGTGCCAGCAGCTTTGGGGGGAAAGGAAACACCATATATTTT

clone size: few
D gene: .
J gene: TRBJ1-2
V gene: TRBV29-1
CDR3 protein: CSVLETAYGYTF
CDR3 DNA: TGCAGCGTTCTAGAAACCGCCTATGGCTACACCTTC

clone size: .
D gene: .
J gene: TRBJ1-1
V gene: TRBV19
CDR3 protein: CASSVEASSAFF
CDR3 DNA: TGTGCCAGTAGTGTCGAGGCATCAAGTGCTTTCTTT

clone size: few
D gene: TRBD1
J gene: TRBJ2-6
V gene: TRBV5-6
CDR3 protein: CASSFKGTDTHVLTF
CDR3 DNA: TGTGCCAGCAGCTTCAAGGGGACAGATACTCACGTCCTGACTTTC

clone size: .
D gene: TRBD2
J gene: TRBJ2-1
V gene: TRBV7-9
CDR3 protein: CASSSRTSGEYNEQFF
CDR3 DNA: TGTGCCAGCAGCTCCCGGACTAGCGGGGAGTACAATGAGCAGTTCTTC

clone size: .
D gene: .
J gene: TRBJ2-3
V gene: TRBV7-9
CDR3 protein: CASSAAGTSTDTQYF
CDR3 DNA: TGTGCCAGCAGCGCGGCTGGGACTAGCACAGATACGCAGTATTTT

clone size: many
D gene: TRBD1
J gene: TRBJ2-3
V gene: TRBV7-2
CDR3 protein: CASSLDLTGIPTDTQYF
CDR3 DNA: TGTGCCAGCAGCTTAGACCTGACAGGGATCCCCACAGATACGCAGTATTTT

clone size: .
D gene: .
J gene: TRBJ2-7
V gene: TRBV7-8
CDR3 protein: CASSSLRTAVEQYF
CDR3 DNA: TGTGCCAGCAGCTCCCTCCGGACTGCGGTCGAGCAGTACTTC

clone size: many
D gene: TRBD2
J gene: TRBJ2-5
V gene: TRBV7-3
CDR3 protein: CASSLTGGGRETQYF
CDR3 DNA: TGTGCCAGCAGCTTAACCGGCGGGGGTCGAGAGACCCAGTACTTC

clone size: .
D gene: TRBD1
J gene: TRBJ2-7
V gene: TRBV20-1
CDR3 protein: CSASKGTEVYEQYF
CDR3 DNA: TGCAGTGCTAGTAAAGGGACAGAAGTATACGAGCAGTACTTC

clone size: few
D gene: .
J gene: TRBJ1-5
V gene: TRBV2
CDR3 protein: CASSSRQAHNQPQHF
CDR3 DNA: TGTGCCAGCAGCTCTCGACAGGCACACAATCAGCCCCAGCATTTT

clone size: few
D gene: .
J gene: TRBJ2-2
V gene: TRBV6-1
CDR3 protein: CASIGPTGNRATGELFF
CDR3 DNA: TGTGCCAGCATTGGTCCTACAGGGAATCGCGCCACCGGGGAGCTGTTTTTT

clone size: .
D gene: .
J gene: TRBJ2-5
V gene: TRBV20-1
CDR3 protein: CSPADWGEETQYF
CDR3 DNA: TGCAGTCCCGCGGACTGGGGGGAAGAGACCCAGTACTTC

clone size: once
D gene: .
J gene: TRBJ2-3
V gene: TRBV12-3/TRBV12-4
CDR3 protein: CASRKDSYADTQYF
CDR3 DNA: TGTGCCAGTAGAAAGGACTCCTACGCAGATACGCAGTATTTT

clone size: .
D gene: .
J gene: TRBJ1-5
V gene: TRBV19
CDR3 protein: CASSITSYSNQPQHF
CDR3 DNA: TGTGCCAGTAGTATTACCAGTTATAGCAATCAGCCCCAGCATTTT

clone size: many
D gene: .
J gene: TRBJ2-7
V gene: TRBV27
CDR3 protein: CASSRGSHNYEQYF
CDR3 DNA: TGTGCCAGCAGCCGCGGCTCCCACAACTACGAGCAGTACTTC

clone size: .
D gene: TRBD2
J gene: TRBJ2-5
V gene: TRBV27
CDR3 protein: CASSLTGLAGGPQETQYF
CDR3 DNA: TGTGCCAGCAGTTTAACAGGACTAGCGGGGGGGCCCCAAGAGACCCAGTACTTC

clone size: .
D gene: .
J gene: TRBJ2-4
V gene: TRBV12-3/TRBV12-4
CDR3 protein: CASSFTAKNIQYF
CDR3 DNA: TGTGCCAGCAGTTTTACAGCCAAAAACATTCAGTACTTC

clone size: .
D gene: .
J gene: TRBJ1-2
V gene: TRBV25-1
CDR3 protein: CASTGAQGYGYTF
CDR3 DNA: TGTGCCAGCACGGGGGCACAGGGCTATGGCTACACCTTC

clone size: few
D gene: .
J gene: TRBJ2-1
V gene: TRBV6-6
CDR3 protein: CASSLGISNEQFF
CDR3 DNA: TGTGCCAGCAGCCTAGGTATAAGTAATGAGCAGTTCTTC

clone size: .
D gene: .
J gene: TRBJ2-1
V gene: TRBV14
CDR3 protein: CASSPGRVQFF
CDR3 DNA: TGTGCCAGCAGCCCTGGACGGGTGCAGTTCTTC

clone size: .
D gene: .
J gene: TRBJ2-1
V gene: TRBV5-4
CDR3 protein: CASTSSSEQFF
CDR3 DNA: TGTGCCAGCACCTCCTCCAGTGAGCAGTTCTTC

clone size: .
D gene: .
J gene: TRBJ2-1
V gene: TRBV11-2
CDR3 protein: CASRLEWSVGDEQFF
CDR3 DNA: TGTGCCAGCAGACTAGAATGGTCGGTAGGTGATGAGCAGTTCTTC

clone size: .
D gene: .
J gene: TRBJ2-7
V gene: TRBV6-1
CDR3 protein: CASSEDPWYEQYF
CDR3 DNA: TGTGCCAGCAGTGAAGACCCCTGGTACGAGCAGTACTTC

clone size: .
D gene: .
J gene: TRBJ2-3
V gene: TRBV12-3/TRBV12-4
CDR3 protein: CASSLEALTDTQYF
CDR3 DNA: TGTGCCAGCAGTTTAGAAGCCTTAACAGATACGCAGTATTTT

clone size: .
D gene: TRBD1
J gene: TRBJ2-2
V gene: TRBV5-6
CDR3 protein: CASSLPGQDPLWLNTGELFF
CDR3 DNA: TGTGCCAGCAGCTTACCAGGACAGGATCCCCTTTGGCTGAACACCGGGGAGCTGTTTTTT

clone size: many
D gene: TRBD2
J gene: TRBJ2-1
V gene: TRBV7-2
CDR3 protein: CASSLLAGGPNEQFF
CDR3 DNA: TGTGCCAGCAGCCTGCTAGCGGGGGGGCCTAATGAGCAGTTCTTC

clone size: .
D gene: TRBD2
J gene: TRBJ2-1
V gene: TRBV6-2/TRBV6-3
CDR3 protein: CASTRSGGYNEQFF
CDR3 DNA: TGTGCCAGCACTCGTAGCGGGGGTTACAATGAGCAGTTCTTC

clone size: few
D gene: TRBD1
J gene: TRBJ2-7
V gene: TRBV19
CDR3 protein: CASSIPGQGPNEQYF
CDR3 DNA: TGTGCCAGTAGTATTCCGGGACAGGGCCCGAACGAGCAGTACTTC

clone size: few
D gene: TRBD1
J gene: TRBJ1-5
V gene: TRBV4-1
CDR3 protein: CASSETGRRNQPQHF
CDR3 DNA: TGCGCCAGCAGCGAGACAGGGAGGAGGAATCAGCCCCAGCATTTT

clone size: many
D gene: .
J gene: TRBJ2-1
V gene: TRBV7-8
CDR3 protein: CASRYRVAAPQNEQFF
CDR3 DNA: TGTGCCAGCAGATATAGAGTGGCAGCCCCCCAAAATGAGCAGTTCTTC

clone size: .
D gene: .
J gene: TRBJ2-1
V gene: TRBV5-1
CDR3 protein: CASSLRDSGYNEQFF
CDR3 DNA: TGCGCCAGCAGCCTCCGGGACTCCGGATACAATGAGCAGTTCTTC

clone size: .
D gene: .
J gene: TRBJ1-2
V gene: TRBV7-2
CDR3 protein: CASFSDLWDGYTF
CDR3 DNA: TGTGCCAGCTTTTCGGATCTGTGGGATGGCTACACCTTC

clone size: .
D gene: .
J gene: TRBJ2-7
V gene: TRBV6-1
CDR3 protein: CASSEALIQSSYEQYF
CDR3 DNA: TGTGCCAGCAGTGAAGCGCTTATTCAAAGCTCCTACGAGCAGTACTTC

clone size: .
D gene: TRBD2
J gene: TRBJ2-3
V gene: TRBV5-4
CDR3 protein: CASSTGTSGGATDTQYF
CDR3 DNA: TGTGCCAGCAGCACTGGGACTAGCGGGGGGGCGACAGATACGCAGTATTTT

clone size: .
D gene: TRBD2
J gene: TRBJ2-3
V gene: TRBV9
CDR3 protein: CASSHSGTSGVTQYF
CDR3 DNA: TGTGCCAGCAGTCATTCCGGGACTAGCGGGGTTACGCAGTATTTT

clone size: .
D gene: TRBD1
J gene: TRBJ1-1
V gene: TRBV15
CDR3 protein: CATSRTTQGATEAFF
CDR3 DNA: TGTGCCACCAGCAGAACAACACAGGGGGCCACTGAAGCTTTCTTT

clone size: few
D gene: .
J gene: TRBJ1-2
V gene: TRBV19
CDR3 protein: CASSTFSGAGYGYTF
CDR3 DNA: TGTGCCAGTAGTACTTTCTCAGGTGCTGGCTATGGCTACACCTTC

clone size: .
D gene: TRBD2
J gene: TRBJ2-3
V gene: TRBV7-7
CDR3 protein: CASSPEIAGGTDTQYF
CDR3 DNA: TGTGCTAGCAGCCCCGAGATAGCGGGGGGCACAGATACGCAGTATTTT

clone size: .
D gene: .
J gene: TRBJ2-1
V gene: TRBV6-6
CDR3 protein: CASSNILNEQFF
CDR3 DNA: TGTGCCAGCAGTAATATATTAAATGAGCAGTTCTTC

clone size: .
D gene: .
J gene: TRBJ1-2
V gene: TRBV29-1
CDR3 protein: CSVDVQPYGYTF
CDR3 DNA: TGCAGCGTTGATGTACAGCCTTATGGCTACACCTTC

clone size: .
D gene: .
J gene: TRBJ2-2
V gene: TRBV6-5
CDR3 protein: CASSYGSITGELFF
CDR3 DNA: TGTGCCAGCAGTTACGGCTCAATCACCGGGGAGCTGTTTTTT

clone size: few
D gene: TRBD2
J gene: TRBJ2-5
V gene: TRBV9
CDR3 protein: CASSARLAGDQETQYF
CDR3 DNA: TGTGCCAGCAGCGCCCGACTAGCGGGGGACCAAGAGACCCAGTACTTC

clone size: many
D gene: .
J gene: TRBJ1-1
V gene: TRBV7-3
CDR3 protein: CASSLIGGMNTEAFF
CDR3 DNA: TGTGCCAGCAGCTTAATTGGGGGGATGAACACTGAAGCTTTCTTT

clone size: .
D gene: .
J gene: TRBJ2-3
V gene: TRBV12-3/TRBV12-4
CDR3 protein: CASSLALGDTQYF
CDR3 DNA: TGTGCCAGCAGTTTAGCGCTGGGAGATACGCAGTATTTT

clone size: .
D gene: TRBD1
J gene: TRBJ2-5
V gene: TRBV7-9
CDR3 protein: CASSLGSRGQETQYF
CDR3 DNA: TGTGCCAGCAGCTTAGGTTCCAGGGGGCAAGAGACCCAGTACTTC